These 24 T cell receptor beta chains originate from one sample sequenced in a study of neurological immune-mediated disorders. The time point is: longitudinal time-point 3. A single record per CDR3 protein comes from TCRdb applying MiXCR to the 5' RACE reads. The sample includes approximately 50,000 distinct CDR3 sequences, roughly 8.8% seen only once; the top ten take under 2%. The sample taken for sequencing was PBMCs. The receptors here all came from a woman in her 40s in good health.

There are many counts of this clonotype. The J gene is TRBJ1-2, the V gene TRBV4-2; D unclear. From germline, CDR1 is LGHNA and CDR2 YNFKEQ. CDR3 length: 13 amino acids. Deletions cut 0 bases from V and 8 bases from J, with 10 bases between. CDR3 region: CASSQDYQEGYTF. The CDR3 bases are TGTGCCAGCAGCCAAGATTACCAGGAGGGCTACACCTTC.

J is TRBJ1-6 and V is TRBV7-2; 9 bases align to TRBD1. The germline gives CDR1 SGHTA, CDR2 FQGNSA. The CDR3 runs 16 residues. Trimming cost V 5 bases and J 9 bases; bases outside gene matches: 11. Written as DNA, the CDR3 is TGTGCCAGCAGCCTGCACCGGGACAGGGCTGGTTCACCCCTCCACTTT. As protein: CASSLHRDRAGSPLHF.

This clonotype occurred many times. This rearrangement joins TRBV7-2 to TRBJ1-4; D is undetermined. This CDR3 comprises 16 residues. Trimming took 1 base from V and 8 from J, leaving 17 bases between them. Germline V CDR1 and CDR2: SGHTA, FQGNSA. CDR3 protein: CASSLGVQSGREKLFF. CDR3 sequence (DNA): TGTGCCAGCAGCTTAGGTGTTCAGTCCGGGAGAGAAAAACTGTTTTTT. Full variable domain (remainder filled in from reference TRBV7-2 and TRBJ1-4): GAGVSQSPSNKVTEKGKDVELRCDPISGHTALYWYRQSLGQGLEFLIYFQGNSAPDKSGLPSDRFSAERTGGSVSTLTIQRTQQEDSAVYLCASSLGVQSGREKLFFGSGTQLSVL.

The table lists this clonotype with many counts. V gene TRBV5-1 combines with J gene TRBJ2-1, with 7 bases lining up with TRBD1. The ends lost 2 bases at V and 9 bases at J; junction bases unmatched: 5. Germline loops: CDR1 SGHRS, CDR2 YFSETQ. This CDR3 region has 13 residues. The CDR3 DNA sequence: TGCGCCAGCAGCTTAGACAGGGCTGGTGAGCAGTTCTTC. Translating gives CASSLDRAGEQFF.

Comment on this clonotype: A much larger clone differs from this one at a single base, so this may be a read error. The CDR3 region is CASSYGTGNGNTTYF. CDR3 in DNA: TGTGCCAGCAGTTACGGGACAGGGAATGGAAACACCACATATTTT. The rearrangement links TRBV12-3 or TRBV12-4 to TRBJ1-3, with 9 bases lining up with TRBD1. CDR3 length equals 15 residues.

This clonotype was recorded a few times. The rearrangement uses TRBV7-8 and TRBJ2-2, with 10 bases lining up with TRBD2. The germline V gene has CDR1 SGHVS and CDR2 FQNEAQ. V lost 1 base to trimming and J lost 8 bases; unmatched junction nucleotides: 7. The CDR3 length is 16 residues. The CDR3 spells CASSLGASGGSGELFF. In DNA form, the CDR3 reads TGTGCCAGCAGCTTAGGGGCTAGCGGGGGAAGTGGGGAGCTGTTTTTT.

This clonotype was observed at least ten times. V gene TRBV21-1 combines with J gene TRBJ2-7. TRBV21-1 is tagged as a pseudogene. CDR3 length: 13 amino acids. CDR3 sequence (DNA): TGTGCCAGCAGCAAGGCGCGCACCTACGAGCAGTACTTC. Amino acids: CASSKARTYEQYF.

This clonotype was observed at least ten times. CDR3: CASSPGGGENQPQHF. CDR3 coding DNA: TGCGCCAGCAGCCCGGGGGGGGGCGAAAATCAGCCCCAGCATTTT. The rearrangement joins TRBV5-1 to TRBJ1-5; possibly TRBD1 for D (6 bases). Germline V lookup: CDR1 SGHRS, CDR2 YFSETQ. The V end was cut by 4 bases, the J end by 4 bases, with 15 bases between. CDR3 size: 15 residues.

This clonotype was recorded many times. The rearrangement links TRBV4-3 to TRBJ1-6; D possibly corresponds to TRBD1 (5 bases). Germline V gene sequence: CDR1 LGHNA, CDR2 YSLEER. This CDR3 comprises 19 residues. V shed 0 bases and J shed 0 bases, with 15 bases lying between them. The CDR3 DNA reads as TGCGCCAGCAGCCAAGACACAGGACCGTTTTACTCCTATAATTCACCCCTCCACTTT. As protein: CASSQDTGPFYSYNSPLHF.

V is TRBV10-3 and J is TRBJ2-1; D gene uncertain. The germline V gene has CDR1 ENHRY and CDR2 SYGVKD. CDR3 length: 14 residues. Between the trimmed V and J ends, which lost 2 bases and 8 bases, there was a span of 13 bases. DNA of the CDR3: TGTGCCATCAGTGAGGTGACGGGTTGGGATGAGCAGTTCTTC. This translates into CAISEVTGWDEQFF.

This clonotype has ten or more counts. The genes are TRBV5-6 and TRBJ1-1; the match to TRBD1 covers 9 bases. The V gene end was trimmed by 4 bases and the J gene end by 3 bases; junction bases not matched to a gene: 4. This CDR3 has 14 residues. CDR1 and CDR2 (germline): SGHDT, YYEEEE. In nucleotides, the CDR3 is TGTGCCAGCAGCCTGGGACAGGGCTACACTGAAGCTTTCTTT. This codes for CASSLGQGYTEAFF.

This clonotype has a count of ten or more. The chain is built from TRBV3-1 and TRBJ1-5; TRBD1 aligns across 8 bases. Germline assignment: CDR1 LGHDT and CDR2 YNNKEL (reference sequence). The CDR3 has 16 amino acids. Trimming at V came to 1 base and at J to 0 bases, leaving 2 bases not matched to a gene. The CDR3 bases are TGTGCCAGCAGCCAAGGGACAGGGAATAGCAATCAGCCCCAGCATTTT. This translates into CASSQGTGNSNQPQHF.

At least ten counts were recorded for this clonotype. The chain has TRBV20-1 and TRBJ2-4, with a tentative D call TRBD1 (6 bases). The CDR3 consists of 13 residues. Trimming took off 6 bases at V and 3 bases at J, with 12 bases between the two ends. Germline lookup yields CDR1 DFQATT and CDR2 SNEGSKA (reference sequence). CDR3 coding DNA: TGCAGTGCCGGAGAGGGGGTCAAAAACATTCAGTACTTC. Residues: CSAGEGVKNIQYF.

This clonotype was detected ten times or more. The chain employs TRBV10-3 and TRBJ1-4, with D maybe TRBD1 (5 bases). The CDR3 length is 15 residues. Trimming removed 4 bases at V and 4 bases at J, with 13 bases between. Germline assignment: CDR1 ENHRY and CDR2 SYGVKD. In DNA, the CDR3 is TGTGCCATCAGTGTTACGGGACTGCTTAATGAAAAACTGTTTTTT. This encodes CAISVTGLLNEKLFF.

The chain carries TRBV5-1 and TRBJ1-2, with D maybe TRBD1 (5 bases). Germline V gene data show CDR1 as SGHRS and CDR2 as YFSETQ. The CDR3 loop spans 14 amino acids. V was trimmed by 3 bases and J by 3 bases, leaving 12 bases between them. The chain's CDR3 is CASSSLQGDYGYTF. The CDR3 nucleotides read TGCGCCAGCAGCTCCCTTCAGGGAGACTATGGCTACACCTTC.

This clonotype was found many times. The rearrangement uses TRBV7-2 and TRBJ1-2, with D uncertain. Germline loops: CDR1 SGHTA, CDR2 FQGNSA. V gave up 5 bases and J gave up 3 bases, with 13 bases separating them. The CDR3 is made up of 14 amino acids. The CDR3 DNA follows: TGTGCCAGCAGCCCAGCCGGCGGTGACTATGGCTACACCTTC. This sequence encodes CASSPAGGDYGYTF.

This clonotype was found a few times. The CDR3: CSVESSRRLEAEAFF. In DNA form, the CDR3 reads TGCAGCGTTGAGAGCTCCCGCCGGCTCGAGGCTGAAGCTTTCTTT. V is TRBV29-1 and J is TRBJ1-1, with D uncertain. With 3 bases removed from V and 6 bases from J, the gap between germline ends came to 20 bases. The germline V gene has CDR1 SQVTM and CDR2 ANQGSEA. The CDR3 runs 15 residues.

Note on this clonotype: Likely a read error: the CDR3 ends without its conserved phenylalanine or tryptophan. The J gene is TRBJ1-2, the V gene TRBV20-1; 7 bases align to TRBD1. The ends lost 5 bases at V and 7 bases at J; junction bases unmatched: 4. This CDR3 spans 11 amino acids. Germline lookup yields CDR1 DFQATT and CDR2 SNEGSKA (reference sequence). The CDR3 here is CSAGTVTGYTL. CDR3 sequence (DNA): TGCAGTGCTGGGACAGTTACTGGCTACACCTTA.

In its sample, this clonotype was seen many times. The chain recombines TRBV10-1 with TRBJ2-3, with 8 bases lining up with TRBD2. Trimming took 2 bases from V and 0 from J; bases not matched to a gene: 4. In germline, CDR1 is WNHNN, CDR2 SYGVQD (reference sequence). The CDR3 sequence is 16 residues long. CDR3 amino acids: CASSERLAGSTDTQYF. The CDR3, as DNA: TGCGCCAGCAGTGAGCGCTTAGCGGGGAGCACAGATACGCAGTATTTT.

This clonotype has a handful of counts. The chain is built from TRBV4-2 and TRBJ2-3, with 12 bases identical to TRBD2. CDR3 length: 21 residues. Unmatched junction bases numbered 13, after V lost 0 bases and J lost 0 bases. The V gene's germline CDR1 is LGHNA and CDR2 YNFKEQ. In DNA form, the CDR3 reads TGTGCCAGCAGCCAAGATTGGCCTCCGACTAGCGGGGGAGATAGCACAGATACGCAGTATTTT. This sequence encodes CASSQDWPPTSGGDSTDTQYF.

This clonotype was found many times. This chain uses TRBV4-3 with TRBJ1-6; D not certain. The CDR3 runs to 15 residues. Germline V gene lookup returns CDR1 LGHNA and CDR2 YSLEER. The germline V and J ends were trimmed by 2 bases and 8 bases, with 13 bases remaining between them. CDR3 sequence (DNA): TGCGCCAGCAGCCAATTACATTACAGTGATTCACCCCTCCACTTT. Translating it yields CASSQLHYSDSPLHF.

This clonotype has at least ten counts. V and J are TRBV6-5 and TRBJ1-2; TRBD1 agrees at 7 bases. Germline assignment: CDR1 MNHEY and CDR2 SVGAGI. J lost 7 bases, V lost 0 bases, and 8 bases had no gene match. The CDR3 runs to 15 residues. CDR3 in amino acids: CASSYSDREVSGYTF. The CDR3 nucleotides are TGTGCCAGCAGTTACTCCGACAGGGAGGTATCTGGCTACACCTTC.

Ten or more counts support this clonotype. J is TRBJ2-1 and V is TRBV12-3 or TRBV12-4; D not resolved. The CDR3 sequence is 11 residues long. Trimming left V 1 base short and J 15 bases short, with 10 bases between. CDR3 residues: CASSLVSIRFF. The CDR3 coding sequence is TGTGCCAGCAGTTTAGTGTCGATACGGTTCTTC.

This clonotype was recorded at least ten times. The rearrangement joins TRBV6-5 to TRBJ1-3; 7 positions match TRBD1. The V and J ends lost 5 bases and 4 bases, in that order; junction bases with no gene match: 8. Germline V gene lookup returns CDR1 MNHEY and CDR2 SVGAGI. CDR3 size: 15 residues. CDR3 amino acids: CASSHRGVGGNTIYF. The CDR3 DNA reads as TGTGCCAGCAGTCACAGGGGAGTCGGGGGAAACACCATATATTTT.